The 25 T cell receptor beta chains listed next were all sequenced from one sample in a study of blood T cell repertoires in COVID-19. Assay: immunoSEQ multiplex PCR; the TCRdb copy retains only in-frame clones and omits some. Of some 270,000 clones listed, about 89% were seen once; the top ten hold roughly 0.8%. Source material: peripheral blood. These receptors were taken from a man aged 25-45 years with acute or convalescent COVID-19.

The chain joins TRBV30 to TRBJ2-1; a weak D match, TRBD1 (5 bases). Germline-derived CDR1 and CDR2 are GTSNPN and SVGIG (reference sequence). With 0 bases removed from V and 7 bases from J, the gap between germline ends came to 10 bases. CDR3 length: 13 amino acids. The CDR3 loop is CAWSVFSGNEQFF. For the CDR3, the DNA is TGTGCCTGGAGTGTATTTTCAGGGAATGAGCAGTTCTTC.

The chain has TRBV28 and TRBJ2-1; 10 positions agree with TRBD1. The CDR3 sequence is 17 residues long. Unmatched junction bases numbered 9, after V lost 3 bases and J lost 4 bases. Per the germline V gene, CDR1 is MDHEN and CDR2 is SYDVKM. The CDR3 here is CASSFFVGTGDYNEQFF. The CDR3 region has the DNA TGTGCCAGCAGTTTTTTTGTCGGGACAGGGGATTACAATGAGCAGTTCTTC.

The chain has TRBV7-3 and TRBJ2-3, with TRBD2 as a possible D gene (6 bases). Germline V CDR1 and CDR2: SGHTA, FQGTGA. The length of the CDR3 is 14 residues. Trimming stripped 4 bases from V and 4 bases from J, with 12 bases between. This CDR3 reads CASSWGRTADTQYF. Written as DNA, the CDR3 is TGTGCCAGCAGCTGGGGGAGGACGGCAGATACGCAGTATTTT.

This sequence joins TRBV10-3 and TRBJ2-7; 13 positions agree with TRBD2. Germline assignment: CDR1 ENHRY and CDR2 SYGVKD. The CDR3 is 18 amino acids. Trimming cost V 0 bases and J 4 bases; bases outside gene matches: 9. In DNA, the CDR3 is TGTGCCATCAGTGAGTCGACTAGCGGGGGGTCAATCTTTTACGAGCAGTACTTC. Translation: CAISESTSGGSIFYEQYF.

V and J are TRBV28 and TRBJ1-2; unclear D gene. Per the germline V gene, CDR1 is MDHEN and CDR2 is SYDVKM. CDR3 length equals 12 residues. Trimming removed 5 bases at V and 4 bases at J, with 8 bases between. This chain's CDR3 is CASSPVLYGYTF. CDR3 bases: TGTGCCAGCAGTCCGGTTCTCTATGGCTACACCTTC.

The chain employs TRBV6-5 and TRBJ2-2; D might be TRBD1 (5 bases). CDR1 is MNHEY and CDR2 is SVGAGI in the germline V gene. With 4 bases removed from V and 4 bases from J, the gap between germline ends came to 13 bases. The CDR3 loop spans 15 amino acids. The CDR3 is CASSLKPRATGELFF. The CDR3 DNA sequence: TGTGCCAGCAGTTTAAAACCCAGGGCCACCGGGGAGCTGTTTTTT.

This clone was recorded a few times. This chain uses TRBV6-6 with TRBJ1-5; D ambiguous. Germline-derived CDR1 and CDR2 are MNHNY and SVGAGI (reference sequence). V gave up 6 bases and J gave up 3 bases, with 18 bases separating them. This CDR3 has 16 amino acids. In nucleotides, the CDR3 is TGTGCCAGCAGCTCCCCGTCTCGGCGGCCCAATCAGCCCCAGCATTTT. Translation gives CASSSPSRRPNQPQHF.

The chain recombines TRBV10-2 with TRBJ2-3, with a possible D match to TRBD2 (6 bases). Germline V gene sequence: CDR1 WSHSY, CDR2 SAAADI. V lost 9 bases and J 2 bases, leaving 12 bases between the germline ends. This CDR3 contains 13 residues. In nucleotides, the CDR3 is TGCGCCAGTTCGACTAGAGACACAGATACGCAGTATTTT. This codes for CASSTRDTDTQYF.

V gene TRBV9 combines with J gene TRBJ2-7; D perhaps matches TRBD1 (6 bases). V lost 2 bases and J lost 2, with 17 bases in between. CDR1 and CDR2 (germline): SGDLS, YYNGEE. The CDR3 contains 16 residues. CDR3 sequence reads: CASSVTPDSQTYEQYF. The CDR3 DNA follows: TGTGCCAGCAGCGTCACACCGGACAGCCAGACCTACGAGCAGTACTTC.

The gene calls are TRBV11-2 and TRBJ2-2; 9 bases match TRBD2. Germline V gene lookup returns CDR1 SGHAT and CDR2 FQNNGV. The J segment lost 7 bases and the V segment lost 2 bases, leaving 8 bases of the junction unmatched. The length of the CDR3 is 16 residues. CDR3: CASSLRLAGHIGELFF. The CDR3, as DNA: TGTGCCAGCAGCTTAAGGCTAGCGGGGCATATCGGGGAGCTGTTTTTT.

The CDR3 loop is CASRGLDHEQFF. The CDR3 DNA follows: TGTGCCAGCCGAGGGTTAGATCATGAGCAGTTCTTC. This rearrangement joins TRBV6-5 to TRBJ2-1; D is possibly TRBD2 (5 bases). Germline V gene lookup returns CDR1 MNHEY and CDR2 SVGAGI. This CDR3 region has 12 residues. Trimming pared 8 bases from V and 8 bases from J, leaving 13 bases between.

The chain uses TRBV28 and TRBJ1-4; D gene uncertain. The CDR3 spans 13 residues. Per germline, CDR1 MDHEN and CDR2 SYDVKM. The V gene lost 6 bases and the J gene lost 7 bases, with 12 bases spanning the gap. The CDR3 sequence is CASSLPPPEKLFF. CDR3 sequence (DNA): TGTGCCAGCAGCTTACCCCCTCCTGAAAAACTGTTTTTT. The full variable domain, with the rest looked up from reference TRBV28 and TRBJ1-4, is DVKVTQSSRYLVKRTGEKVFLECVQDMDHENMFWYRQDPGLGLRLIYFSYDVKMKEKGDIPEGYSVSREKKERFSLILESASTNQTSMYLCASSLPPPEKLFFGSGTQLSVL.

The CDR3 loop reads CASGTGENSPLHF. The CDR3 DNA is TGCGCCAGCGGCACAGGGGAAAATTCACCCCTCCACTTT. This chain links TRBV5-1 with TRBJ1-6; 7 bases align to TRBD1. The CDR3 consists of 13 residues. The ends lost 7 bases at V and 7 bases at J; junction bases unmatched: 5. CDR1 is SGHRS and CDR2 is YFSETQ in the germline V gene.

CDR3 bases: TGTGCCAGCAGTTCCGGGGATATGGGGGCAGGAGAGACCCAGTACTTC. Protein sequence: CASSSGDMGAGETQYF. The chain uses TRBV28 and TRBJ2-5; tentatively, D is TRBD1 (6 bases). Trimming took off 4 bases at V and 4 bases at J, with 19 bases between the two ends. The CDR3 runs to 16 residues. Germline CDR1 and CDR2: MDHEN and SYDVKM.

This sequence joins TRBV18 and TRBJ2-3; 7 bases match TRBD2. Trimming took 5 bases from V and 9 from J; bases not matched to a gene: 20. Germline CDR1 and CDR2: KGHSH and LQKENI. The CDR3 extends over 17 amino acids. The CDR3 region is CASSYSLADDAQETQYF. CDR3 DNA: TGTGCCAGCTCATACTCGCTAGCGGACGATGCACAGGAGACGCAGTATTTT. Filled out from reference TRBV18 and TRBJ2-3, the complete variable domain reads NAGVMQNPRHLVRRRGQEARLRCSPMKGHSHVYWYRQLPEEGLKFMVYLQKENIIDESGMPKERFSAEFPKEGPSILRIQQVVRGDSAAYFCASSYSLADDAQETQYFGPGTRLTVL.

The V and J genes are TRBV4-1 and TRBJ2-5; 9 bases are shared with TRBD2. Germline V CDR1 and CDR2: MGHRA, YSYEKL. This CDR3 spans 16 amino acids. V lost 1 base, J lost 2 bases, and 5 bases stayed unmatched. This CDR3 is CASSQASTSGQETQYF. The CDR3, as DNA: TGCGCCAGCAGCCAAGCCTCGACTAGCGGACAAGAGACCCAGTACTTC.

This clone was seen a few times. The V call is TRBV2, the J call TRBJ2-4; maybe TRBD1 (5 bases). The CDR3 consists of 16 residues. Germline assignment: CDR1 SNHLY and CDR2 FYNNEI. Trimming removed 8 bases from V and 0 bases from J, with 17 bases in between. The CDR3 coding sequence is TGTGCCAGCCGACCACTGACAGCCGAAGCCAAAAACATTCAGTACTTC. Protein sequence: CASRPLTAEAKNIQYF.

The chain recombines TRBV28 with TRBJ1-2, with D tentatively TRBD1 (6 bases). The CDR3 contains 12 residues. Germline V gene lookup returns CDR1 MDHEN and CDR2 SYDVKM. V gave up 6 bases and J gave up 11 bases, with 16 bases separating them. The CDR3 loop is CASSPTGRGYTF. CDR3 sequence (DNA): TGTGCCAGCAGCCCGACAGGAAGAGGTTACACCTTC.

The V call is TRBV5-6, the J call TRBJ2-3; D is ambiguous. Germline V gene lookup returns CDR1 SGHDT and CDR2 YYEEEE. Deletions cut 0 bases from V and 3 bases from J, with 11 bases between. The CDR3 covers 15 residues. This CDR3 reads CASSLGYQLTDTQYF. CDR3 in DNA: TGTGCCAGCAGCTTGGGCTACCAATTAACAGATACGCAGTATTTT.

This chain joins TRBV5-1 and TRBJ2-7, with D uncertain. Germline CDR1 and CDR2: SGHRS and YFSETQ. This CDR3 has 17 residues. V dropped 3 bases and J dropped 5 bases, with 24 bases sitting between them. Written as DNA, the CDR3 is TGCGCCAGCAGCTCCCACCGATCGATCTCGGCCCGGGACGAGCAGTACTTC. Translated: CASSSHRSISARDEQYF.

On this clone itself: This specimen includes other DNA sequences encoding the same CDR3. This chain connects TRBV3-1 (or the pseudogene TRBV3-2) to TRBJ2-3; the D gene is possibly TRBD1 (6 bases). V was trimmed by 1 base and J by 3 bases, leaving 11 bases between them. Germline CDR1 is LGHDT and CDR2 is YNNKEL (reference sequence). This CDR3 spans 15 amino acids. The CDR3 is CASSQVVGATDTQYF. The CDR3 DNA follows: TGTGCCAGCAGCCAAGTCGTGGGGGCTACAGATACGCAGTATTTT.

This clone was recorded only once. The gene calls are TRBV7-8 and TRBJ2-1; 12 bases match TRBD2. V shed 5 bases, J shed 0 bases, and the junction held 5 bases outside the gene matches. The CDR3 extends over 17 amino acids. Germline V gene data show CDR1 as SGHVS and CDR2 as FQNEAQ. CDR3 sequence: CASSRTSGTRSYNEQFF. The CDR3 coding sequence is TGTGCCAGCAGCCGGACTAGCGGGACCCGCTCCTACAATGAGCAGTTCTTC. Full variable domain (remainder filled in from reference TRBV7-8 and TRBJ2-1): GAGVSQSPRYKVAKRGQDVALRCDPISGHVSLFWYQQALGQGPEFLTYFQNEAQLDKSGLPSDRFFAERPEGSVSTLKIQRTQQEDSAVYLCASSRTSGTRSYNEQFFGPGTRLTVL.

The chain's CDR3 is CASSQDGRDTEAFF. CDR3 nucleotides: TGCGCCAGCAGCCAAGACGGCAGGGACACTGAAGCTTTCTTT. The chain recombines TRBV4-1 with TRBJ1-1; tentatively, D is TRBD1 (5 bases). V was shortened by 0 bases and J by 3 bases, with 8 bases between the two germline ends. Germline CDR1 and CDR2: MGHRA and YSYEKL. CDR3 length: 14 residues.

The rearrangement uses TRBV5-6 and TRBJ1-6; 7 nucleotides align to TRBD1. Per the germline V gene, CDR1 is SGHDT and CDR2 is YYEEEE. Trimming at V came to 4 bases and at J to 6 bases, leaving 10 bases not matched to a gene. The CDR3 is 16 amino acids. CDR3 sequence: CASSPQQGRPNSPLHF. The CDR3 DNA follows: TGTGCCAGCAGCCCACAACAGGGGAGACCTAATTCACCCCTCCACTTT.

The chain has TRBV29-1 and TRBJ2-7; maybe TRBD2 (5 bases). The germline V and J ends were trimmed by 7 bases and 2 bases, with 12 bases remaining between them. Germline assignment: CDR1 SQVTM and CDR2 ANQGSEA. The CDR3 contains 12 residues. CDR3 nucleotide sequence: TGCAGCGGTGGACTTAACCCCTACGAGCAGTACTTC. Its protein product is CSGGLNPYEQYF.